The 25 T cell receptor beta chains listed next were all sequenced from one sample in a study of T cells in Graves' hyperthyroidism and ophthalmopathy. It was RNA transcripts that yielded the amplified TCR beta CDR3 regions. With the HTBI primer set, the TCR CDR3 went through a first round of RT-PCR. TCRdb passed the multiplex PCR reads through MiXCR, listing each CDR3 protein once. The sample lists around 520,000 distinct CDR3 sequences, 13% to 15% occurring once. Sequenced: blood. Receptors originate from a woman in her thirties or forties with Graves' hyperthyroidism.

This clonotype was found a few times. The chain links TRBV28 to TRBJ2-1; D possibly corresponds to TRBD1 (5 bases). Germline V gives CDR1 MDHEN, CDR2 SYDVKM. V was cut by 3 bases and J by 6 bases, with 9 bases left in between. The length of the CDR3 is 13 residues. The chain's CDR3 is CASSFGASNEQFF. CDR3 DNA sequence: TGTGCCAGCAGTTTTGGGGCATCCAATGAGCAGTTCTTC. Full variable domain (outside the CDR3, taken from reference TRBV28 and TRBJ2-1): DVKVTQSSRYLVKRTGEKVFLECVQDMDHENMFWYRQDPGLGLRLIYFSYDVKMKEKGDIPEGYSVSREKKERFSLILESASTNQTSMYLCASSFGASNEQFFGPGTRLTVL.

This clonotype came up many times. V gene TRBV9 combines with J gene TRBJ1-2, with D maybe TRBD1 (5 bases). This CDR3 is 15 amino acids long. The V end lost 3 bases, the J end lost 4 bases, and 16 bases lay between the germline ends. CDR1 and CDR2 (germline): SGDLS, YYNGEE. This CDR3 is CASSGGQITSYGYTF. The CDR3 bases are TGTGCCAGCAGCGGGGGCCAGATAACTTCCTATGGCTACACCTTC.

This clonotype was observed at least ten times. The V and J genes are TRBV27 and TRBJ2-3; D ambiguous. This CDR3 spans 18 amino acids. V was pared by 1 base and J by 1 base, with 18 bases between. The germline CDR1 and CDR2 sequences are MNHEY and SMNVEV (reference sequence). CDR3 sequence: CASSLFGPVTAGTDTQYF. CDR3 DNA sequence: TGTGCCAGCAGTTTATTTGGCCCGGTAACCGCGGGCACAGATACGCAGTATTTT.

The J gene is TRBJ1-1, the V gene TRBV6-2 or TRBV6-3; no clear D gene. The CDR3 is 13 residues long. CDR1 and CDR2 from the germline V gene are MNHEY and SVGEGT. The V and J ends lost 7 bases and 0 bases respectively, with 9 bases between them. This CDR3 is CASTQVMNTEAFF. The CDR3 nucleotides are TGTGCCAGCACCCAAGTAATGAACACTGAAGCTTTCTTT.

There are a few counts of this clonotype. The chain couples TRBV9 to TRBJ2-1; D call uncertain. This CDR3 comprises 14 residues. The V end lost 3 bases, the J end lost 5 bases, and 12 bases lay between the germline ends. Germline values: CDR1 SGDLS, CDR2 YYNGEE. CDR3 nucleotide sequence: TGTGCCAGCAGCGCCACAGATTTCAACAATGAGCAGTTCTTC. This codes for CASSATDFNNEQFF. The complete variable domain, with remaining parts taken from reference TRBV9 and TRBJ2-1, reads DSGVTQTPKHLITATGQRVTLRCSPRSGDLSVYWYQQSLDQGLQFLIQYYNGEERAKGNILERFSAQQFPDLHSELNLSSLELGDSALYFCASSATDFNNEQFFGPGTRLTVL.

The rearrangement uses TRBV7-2 and TRBJ1-1; D is perhaps TRBD1 (5 bases). Germline loops: CDR1 SGHTA, CDR2 FQGNSA. The CDR3 loop spans 15 amino acids. V was pared by 4 bases and J by 5 bases, with 17 bases between. As DNA, the CDR3 is TGTGCCAGCAGCTCTCCCGGGGGACCGAGGACTGAAGCTTTCTTT. The encoded protein is CASSSPGGPRTEAFF.

This clonotype was detected ten times or more. V and J are TRBV12-3 or TRBV12-4 and TRBJ1-5, with 9 bases lining up with TRBD1. V trimming: 5 bases; J trimming: 2 bases; junction bases outside the gene matches: 4. The CDR3 covers 15 residues. CDR3 amino acids: CASSGTGSGNQPQHF. CDR3 in DNA: TGTGCCAGCAGTGGGACAGGGTCGGGCAATCAGCCCCAGCATTTT.

CDR3 sequence: CASRRDWDRGIYEQYF. CDR3 bases: TGTGCCAGCAGGCGAGACTGGGACAGGGGCATCTACGAGCAGTACTTC. This chain links TRBV5-6 with TRBJ2-7; 10 bases fit TRBD1. Trimming at V came to 5 bases and at J to 3 bases, leaving 11 bases not matched to a gene. Germline values: CDR1 SGHDT, CDR2 YYEEEE. This CDR3 is 16 amino acids long.

In this sample, this clonotype turned up many times. This chain uses TRBV2 with TRBJ2-2; 7 bases are a match to TRBD1. CDR1 SNHLY and CDR2 FYNNEI come from the germline V gene. The CDR3 consists of 13 residues. Trimming removed 6 bases from V and 6 bases from J; junction bases left unmatched: 4. CDR3 sequence reads: CASSPQGPGELFF. For the CDR3, the DNA is TGTGCCAGCAGCCCACAGGGGCCCGGGGAGCTGTTTTTT.

The rearrangement joins TRBV20-1 to TRBJ1-4; D possibly corresponds to TRBD1 (6 bases). The CDR3 runs 13 residues. Trimming removed 3 bases at V and 5 bases at J, with 10 bases between. Germline V gene data show CDR1 as DFQATT and CDR2 as SNEGSKA (reference sequence). CDR3 DNA: TGCAGTGCTAGGGGACACAGAAATGAAAAACTGTTTTTT. It is translated as CSARGHRNEKLFF.

The chain combines TRBV7-2 with TRBJ1-2; D is uncertain. The CDR3 consists of 13 residues. V was clipped by 5 bases and J by 2 bases, with 9 bases between them. Germline V lookup: CDR1 SGHTA, CDR2 FQGNSA. The DNA for the CDR3 is TGTGCCAGCAGCCCGACAAAAAACTATGGCTACACCTTC. Translating gives CASSPTKNYGYTF.

This clonotype was recorded many times. This chain connects TRBV5-1 to TRBJ1-1; D uncertain. Per the germline V gene, CDR1 is SGHRS and CDR2 is YFSETQ. The ends were cut back, 4 bases at V and 1 base at J, with 14 bases in the middle. The CDR3 length is 15 residues. Here the CDR3 DNA reads TGCGCCAGCAGCCGTTTTCTGGGCGCGAACACTGAAGCTTTCTTT. Protein product: CASSRFLGANTEAFF.

This clonotype was observed many times. V and J are TRBV27 and TRBJ1-1; TRBD1 might be the D (6 bases). The CDR3 totals 17 residues. Germline CDR1 is MNHEY and CDR2 is SMNVEV (reference sequence). The ends were cut back, 6 bases at V and 0 bases at J, with 20 bases in the middle. As DNA, the CDR3 is TGTGCCAGCAGCCCCATCTTGGGGGGCTATGTGAACACTGAAGCTTTCTTT. Its protein is CASSPILGGYVNTEAFF.

This chain joins TRBV20-1 and TRBJ2-7; 9 bases agree with TRBD2. Germline-derived CDR1 and CDR2 are DFQATT and SNEGSKA (reference sequence). After removal of 4 bases from V and 4 bases from J, the junction contained 5 bases not matched to a gene. The CDR3 spans 13 residues. CDR3 amino acids: CSAKTSGVYEQYF. The CDR3 DNA sequence: TGCAGTGCTAAGACTAGCGGAGTTTACGAGCAGTACTTC.

At least ten counts were recorded for this clonotype. This sequence joins TRBV7-8 and TRBJ2-3; TRBD2 matches 11 bases. CDR3 length equals 18 residues. V dropped 1 base and J dropped 4; count of bases not matched to a gene: 10. Germline V gene lookup returns CDR1 SGHVS and CDR2 FQNEAQ. CDR3 DNA: TGTGCCAGCAGCTTAGGTAGCGGGAGGGCCCTCGACGCAGATACGCAGTATTTT. Its protein product is CASSLGSGRALDADTQYF.

In its sample, this clonotype ranks as medium-sized. The V gene is TRBV11-2, the J gene TRBJ1-1, with D hard to call. CDR1 SGHAT and CDR2 FQNNGV come from the germline V gene. This CDR3 comprises 15 residues. V lost 5 bases and J lost 3, with 16 bases in between. In nucleotides, the CDR3 is TGTGCCAGCAGCAAAGGCCTGGACTATTACACTGAAGCTTTCTTT. Translation gives CASSKGLDYYTEAFF.

This clonotype was counted ten times or more. V gene TRBV20-1 combines with J gene TRBJ2-5, with D tentatively TRBD1 or TRBD2 (5 bases each). Between the trimmed V and J ends, which lost 0 bases and 7 bases, there was a span of 15 bases. Germline V CDR1 and CDR2: DFQATT, SNEGSKA (reference sequence). The CDR3 covers 14 residues. The CDR3 here is CSARDREGAVTQYF. For the CDR3, the DNA is TGCAGTGCTAGAGATCGGGAAGGGGCTGTGACCCAGTACTTC.

This clonotype has a count of ten or more. The chain employs TRBV28 and TRBJ2-3, with 7 bases aligning to TRBD1. J gave up 8 bases and V 6 bases, and 5 bases lay outside the gene matches. The germline V gene has CDR1 MDHEN and CDR2 SYDVKM. The CDR3 is 12 amino acids. The DNA for the CDR3 is TGTGCCAGCAGACCAGGGGGAAGTACGCAGTATTTT. It is translated as CASRPGGSTQYF. Full variable domain (outside the CDR3, taken from reference TRBV28 and TRBJ2-3): DVKVTQSSRYLVKRTGEKVFLECVQDMDHENMFWYRQDPGLGLRLIYFSYDVKMKEKGDIPEGYSVSREKKERFSLILESASTNQTSMYLCASRPGGSTQYFGPGTRLTVL.

V usage is TRBV6-1 and J usage is TRBJ1-5, with D tentatively TRBD1 (5 bases). This CDR3 has 16 residues. Trimming pared 6 bases from V and 0 bases from J, leaving 15 bases between. Germline values: CDR1 MNHNS, CDR2 SASEGT. The CDR3 region is CASRPLQGFSNQPQHF. As DNA, the CDR3 is TGTGCCAGCAGACCCTTGCAGGGCTTTAGCAATCAGCCCCAGCATTTT.

The chain is built from TRBV3-1 and TRBJ2-3, with 10 bases that match TRBD1. CDR3 length equals 15 residues. Germline V gene data show CDR1 as LGHDT and CDR2 as YNNKEL (reference sequence). V was pared by 4 bases and J by 4 bases, with 5 bases of the junction left unmatched. For the CDR3, the DNA is TGTGCCAGCAGCCCCGGGACAGGGGTCCCAGATACGCAGTATTTT. It yields the protein CASSPGTGVPDTQYF.

This chain links TRBV11-1 with TRBJ2-7, with D perhaps TRBD2 (5 bases). The CDR3 extends over 14 amino acids. Germline assignment: CDR1 SGHAT and CDR2 FQDESV (reference sequence). Deletions cut 5 bases from V and 2 bases from J, with 13 bases between. The CDR3 DNA reads as TGTGCCAGCAGCCACGAGGGCCCTGCCTACGAGCAGTACTTC. This translates into CASSHEGPAYEQYF.

This clonotype has at least ten counts. The gene calls are TRBV10-3 and TRBJ2-1; D is uncertain. Between the trimmed V and J ends, which lost 0 bases and 8 bases, there was a span of 14 bases. This CDR3 comprises 15 residues. Germline values: CDR1 ENHRY, CDR2 SYGVKD. The CDR3 DNA reads as TGTGCCATCAGTGAGTCGAGGCAACAGATAGATGAGCAGTTCTTC. Translating gives CAISESRQQIDEQFF.

This clonotype was picked up many times. The chain links TRBV20-1 to TRBJ2-3; D is ambiguous. V was cut by 6 bases and J by 0 bases, with 13 bases left in between. From germline, CDR1 is DFQATT and CDR2 SNEGSKA (reference sequence). This CDR3 is 14 amino acids long. The chain's CDR3 is CSAGAGPSTDTQYF. The CDR3 nucleotides read TGCAGTGCCGGAGCCGGCCCTAGCACAGATACGCAGTATTTT.

Regarding this clonotype: A much larger clone lies one base from this, so it may be a read error. The chain carries TRBV11-2 and TRBJ1-2; TRBD1 matches at 7 bases. Germline V lookup: CDR1 SGHAT, CDR2 FQNNGV. The CDR3 runs to 12 residues. The trim removed 5 bases at V and 8 bases at J, leaving 5 bases unmatched. The CDR3 is CASSDRVGGYTF. CDR3 nucleotide sequence: TGTGCCAGCAGCGACAGGGTTGGAGGCTACACCTTC.

The gene calls are TRBV28 and TRBJ2-4; 7 bases are a match to TRBD1. Germline CDR1 and CDR2: MDHEN and SYDVKM. After removal of 6 bases from V and 0 bases from J, the junction contained 8 bases not matched to a gene. The CDR3 is 16 residues long. The CDR3 DNA sequence: TGTGCCAGCAGGCAATCGGGACAGATAGCCAAAAACATTCAGTACTTC. Residues: CASRQSGQIAKNIQYF. Filled out from reference TRBV28 and TRBJ2-4, the complete variable domain reads DVKVTQSSRYLVKRTGEKVFLECVQDMDHENMFWYRQDPGLGLRLIYFSYDVKMKEKGDIPEGYSVSREKKERFSLILESASTNQTSMYLCASRQSGQIAKNIQYFGAGTRLSVL.